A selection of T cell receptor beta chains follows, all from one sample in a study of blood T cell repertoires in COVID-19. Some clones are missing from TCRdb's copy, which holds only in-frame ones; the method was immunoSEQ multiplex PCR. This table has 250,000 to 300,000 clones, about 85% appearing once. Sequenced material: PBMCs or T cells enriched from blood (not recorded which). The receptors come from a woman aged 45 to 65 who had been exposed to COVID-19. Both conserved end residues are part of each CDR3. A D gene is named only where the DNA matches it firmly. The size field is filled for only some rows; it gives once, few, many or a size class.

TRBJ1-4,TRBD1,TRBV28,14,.,TGTGCCAGCAGGTGGACAGGGGTTAATGAAAAACTGTTTTTT,CASRWTGVNEKLFF
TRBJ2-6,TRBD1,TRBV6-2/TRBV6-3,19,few,TGTGCCAGCAGTCCCCTGGCGGACAGGACTTTAGCTGGGGCCAACGTCCTGACTTTC,CASSPLADRTLAGANVLTF
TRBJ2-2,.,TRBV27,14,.,TGTGCCAGCAGGGAGGGAGCGAACACCGGGGAGCTGTTTTTT,CASREGANTGELFF
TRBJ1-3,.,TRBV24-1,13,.,TGTGCCACCCAGGGGAGCTCTGGAAACACCATATATTTT,CATQGSSGNTIYF
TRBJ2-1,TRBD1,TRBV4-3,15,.,TGCGCCAGCAGCCAATCCGGGACAGGGACCAATGAGCAGTTCTTC,CASSQSGTGTNEQFF
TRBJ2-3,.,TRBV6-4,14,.,TGTGCCAGCAGCTCCTCGGGGGGCAGGGATACGCAGTATTTT,CASSSSGGRDTQYF
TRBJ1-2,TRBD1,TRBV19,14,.,TGTGCCAGTAGTATTGGGGACAGGGGCTATGGCTACACCTTC,CASSIGDRGYGYTF
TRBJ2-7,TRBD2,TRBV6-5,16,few,TGTGCCAGCAGTTACTCAGGACTAGCTGTTGCCTACGAGCAGTACTTC,CASSYSGLAVAYEQYF
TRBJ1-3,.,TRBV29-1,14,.,TGCAGCGTTAGACTCAAGTACTCTGGAAACACCATATATTTT,CSVRLKYSGNTIYF
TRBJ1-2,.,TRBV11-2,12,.,TGTGCCAGCAGCTATGCGGGCTATGGCTACACCTTC,CASSYAGYGYTF
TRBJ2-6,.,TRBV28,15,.,TGTGCCAGCAGTCCCTCTCTCTATGGGGCCAACGTCCTGACTTTC,CASSPSLYGANVLTF
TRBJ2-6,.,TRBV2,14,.,TGTGCCGGAACCCTCGCGGCAGGGGCCAACGTCCTGACTTTC,CAGTLAAGANVLTF
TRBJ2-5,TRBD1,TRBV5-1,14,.,TGCGCCAGCAGCTCGGCCAGGGGGCGAGAGACCCAGTACTTC,CASSSARGRETQYF
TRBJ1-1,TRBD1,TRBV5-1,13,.,TGTGCCTCCAGGGGACAGTCCCGGGGTGAAGCTTTCTTT,CASRGQSRGEAFF
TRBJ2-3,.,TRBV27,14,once,TGTGCCAGCAGTTTATCCCGGGGGACAGATACGCAGTATTTT,CASSLSRGTDTQYF